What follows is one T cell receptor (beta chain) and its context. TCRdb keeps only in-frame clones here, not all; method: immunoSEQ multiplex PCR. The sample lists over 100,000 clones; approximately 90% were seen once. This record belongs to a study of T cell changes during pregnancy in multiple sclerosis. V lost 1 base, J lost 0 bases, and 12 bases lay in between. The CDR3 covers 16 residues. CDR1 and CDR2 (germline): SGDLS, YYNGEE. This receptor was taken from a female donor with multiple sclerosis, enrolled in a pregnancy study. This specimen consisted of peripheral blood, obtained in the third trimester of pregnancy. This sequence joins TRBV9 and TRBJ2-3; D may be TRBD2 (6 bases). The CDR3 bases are TGTGCCAGCAGCGTAAGAGGTAGCGGAAGCACAGATACGCAGTATTTT. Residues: CASSVRGSGSTDTQYF.